The 30 T cell receptor beta chains presented below share a single source sample, sequenced in a study of cytomegalovirus exposure and HLA in healthy donors. PCR employed 60 Vbeta and 13 Jbeta primers. Repertoires were generated with immunoSEQ multiplex PCR, while TCRdb's copy carries only in-frame clones and drops some. Here the sample spans some 78,000 clones, approximately 72% being singletons. Sequenced: PBMCs. All receptors come from a woman in her 40s in good health and CMV-seropositive.

The rearrangement uses TRBV5-1 and TRBJ1-1; 7 bases fit TRBD1. This CDR3 has 14 amino acids. Per germline, CDR1 SGHRS and CDR2 YFSETQ. After removal of 4 bases from V and 4 bases from J, the junction contained 7 bases not matched to a gene. Written as DNA, the CDR3 is TGCGCCAGCAGCACCCAGGGGGGAAGCACTGAAGCTTTCTTT. Translated, it gives CASSTQGGSTEAFF.

The rearrangement joins TRBV19 to TRBJ1-2, with D unclear. CDR1 LNHDA and CDR2 SQIVND come from the germline V gene (reference sequence). The CDR3 has 13 residues. Between the trimmed V and J ends, which lost 5 bases and 2 bases, there was a span of 9 bases. In nucleotides, the CDR3 is TGTGCCAGTAGTTTGGGCACGAACTATGGCTACACCTTC. It is translated as CASSLGTNYGYTF.

The genes are TRBV9 and TRBJ2-3; D is unresolved. V lost 0 bases, J lost 5 bases, and 4 bases lay in between. The CDR3 totals 12 residues. Per germline, CDR1 SGDLS and CDR2 YYNGEE. The CDR3 DNA follows: TGTGCCAGCAGCGTAGGGCTAGATACGCAGTATTTT. Its translation: CASSVGLDTQYF.

This sequence joins TRBV2 and TRBJ1-5; weak D call: TRBD1 (5 bases). The V gene lost 2 bases and the J gene lost 7 bases, with 12 bases spanning the gap. Germline V lookup: CDR1 SNHLY, CDR2 FYNNEI. This CDR3 is built from 14 residues. CDR3 amino acids: CASSELGGVQPQHF. CDR3 nucleotide sequence: TGTGCCAGCAGTGAATTGGGAGGGGTCCAGCCCCAGCATTTT.

The CDR3 coding sequence is TGTGCCAGCAGCGTAGGCGGCGTTAACTATGGCTACACCTTC. It encodes CASSVGGVNYGYTF. V usage is TRBV9 and J usage is TRBJ1-2, with no clear D. The CDR3 covers 14 residues. V was shortened by 0 bases and J by 1 base, with 7 bases between the two germline ends. Germline lookup yields CDR1 SGDLS and CDR2 YYNGEE. Using reference TRBV9 and TRBJ1-2 for the parts outside the CDR3, the full variable domain is DSGVTQTPKHLITATGQRVTLRCSPRSGDLSVYWYQQSLDQGLQFLIQYYNGEERAKGNILERFSAQQFPDLHSELNLSSLELGDSALYFCASSVGGVNYGYTFGSGTRLTVV.

This chain connects TRBV5-4 to TRBJ2-1, with unresolved D. The germline V gene encodes CDR1 SGHNT and CDR2 YYREEE (reference sequence). This CDR3 is 13 amino acids long. V dropped 2 bases and J dropped 6 bases, with 9 bases sitting between them. DNA of the CDR3: TGTGCCAGCAGCTTTTTGCAGCGCAATGAGCAGTTCTTC. Protein: CASSFLQRNEQFF.

The chain recombines TRBV5-1 with TRBJ2-7, with 7 bases identical to TRBD1. Trimming took 3 bases from V and 3 from J; bases not matched to a gene: 9. The germline V gene encodes CDR1 SGHRS and CDR2 YFSETQ. This CDR3 has 15 amino acids. In nucleotides, the CDR3 is TGCGCCAGCAGCTCTAGGACAGGAGCCAACTACGAGCAGTACTTC. Protein product: CASSSRTGANYEQYF.

This clone occurred a few times. CDR3 DNA sequence: TGTGCCAGCAGTGAAACGGGGATCAGCTATGGCTACACCTTC. Translating gives CASSETGISYGYTF. The chain links TRBV2 to TRBJ1-2; D is unclear. CDR3 length equals 14 residues. Germline V CDR1 and CDR2: SNHLY, FYNNEI. The V end lost 2 bases, the J end lost 4 bases, and 11 bases lay between the germline ends.

Only a few counts were recorded for this clone. Distinct nucleotide sequences in the sample also encode this CDR3. This chain joins TRBV7-9 and TRBJ1-1; 7 nucleotides match TRBD1. The V gene's germline CDR1 is SEHNR and CDR2 FQNEAQ (reference sequence). The CDR3 covers 14 residues. The J segment lost 1 base and the V segment lost 2 bases, leaving 1 base of the junction unmatched. The CDR3 DNA follows: TGTGCCAGCAGCTTAAGACAGGGGAACACTGAAGCTTTCTTT. This codes for CASSLRQGNTEAFF.

The CDR3 DNA follows: TGTGCCAGCAGCCCATGGACAGGGGTCGTTCAGGCTTTCTTT. As protein: CASSPWTGVVQAFF. The chain combines TRBV7-9 with TRBJ1-1; 9 bases agree with TRBD1. Germline lookup yields CDR1 SEHNR and CDR2 FQNEAQ (reference sequence). CDR3 length: 14 residues. Unmatched junction bases numbered 12, after V lost 5 bases and J lost 11 bases. The whole variable domain, filled in from reference TRBV7-9 and TRBJ1-1, reads DTGVSQNPRHKITKRGQNVTFRCDPISEHNRLYWYRQTLGQGPEFLTYFQNEAQLEKSRLLSDRFSAERPKGSFSTLEIQRTEQGDSAMYLCASSPWTGVVQAFFGQGTRLTVV.

V gene TRBV11-3 combines with J gene TRBJ2-3; possibly TRBD1 for D (6 bases). Trimming pared 0 bases from V and 1 base from J, leaving 17 bases between. Germline values: CDR1 SGHNT, CDR2 YENEEA. The CDR3 length is 18 residues. Here the CDR3 reads CASSLDHQGSGGTDTQYF. CDR3 DNA: TGTGCCAGCAGCTTAGATCATCAGGGGAGTGGAGGCACAGATACGCAGTATTTT.

This clone occurred once. The chain has TRBV30 and TRBJ1-1; TRBD1 matches 7 bases. Unmatched junction bases numbered 9, after V lost 3 bases and J lost 5 bases. Germline V gene lookup returns CDR1 GTSNPN and CDR2 SVGIG (reference sequence). This CDR3 has 14 residues. CDR3 sequence reads: CAWSNPGGMTEAFF. The DNA for the CDR3 is TGTGCCTGGAGCAACCCAGGGGGGATGACTGAAGCTTTCTTT.

The DNA of the CDR3 is TGTGCCAGCGTGCGGACAGGGGGAAATCAGCCCCAGCATTTT. Translation gives CASVRTGGNQPQHF. This chain joins TRBV6-1 and TRBJ1-5; 10 bases fit TRBD1. This CDR3 is built from 14 residues. The germline V gene encodes CDR1 MNHNS and CDR2 SASEGT. Losses at the gene ends were 8 bases for V and 4 bases for J; bases not matched to a gene: 5.

This sequence joins TRBV29-1 and TRBJ2-7; 11 positions match TRBD1. V lost 6 bases and J lost 3; bases outside the gene matches: 4. Germline V gene data show CDR1 as SQVTM and CDR2 as ANQGSEA. CDR3 length: 13 residues. The CDR3 is CSVRGTGGYEQYF. CDR3 sequence (DNA): TGCAGCGTCAGGGGGACAGGGGGCTACGAGCAGTACTTC.

The chain couples TRBV6-4 to TRBJ2-3; 14 bases are a match to TRBD2. Germline CDR1 and CDR2: MRHNA and SNTAGT. V was pared by 6 bases and J by 6 bases, with 5 bases of the junction left unmatched. The CDR3 covers 15 residues. The DNA of the CDR3 is TGTGCCAGCAGGATGACTAGCGGGAGGGCGGATACGCAGTATTTT. Amino acid sequence: CASRMTSGRADTQYF.

The chain links TRBV11-2 to TRBJ2-5, with TRBD1 matching over 8 bases. This CDR3 contains 15 residues. Germline V gives CDR1 SGHAT, CDR2 FQNNGV. V was clipped by 4 bases and J by 0 bases; unmatched bases: 4. The CDR3 sequence: CASSSYRGYQETQYF. The DNA of the CDR3 is TGTGCCAGCAGCTCATACAGGGGGTACCAAGAGACCCAGTACTTC.

There are many counts of this clone. The chain uses TRBV2 and TRBJ2-3; 12 bases agree with TRBD1. With 8 bases clipped from V and 6 bases from J, the junction kept 9 bases outside the gene matches. The CDR3 is 15 residues long. The germline V gene encodes CDR1 SNHLY and CDR2 FYNNEI. The CDR3 DNA reads TGTGCCAGCGGAGGGGGGACAGGGGGCTGGGATACGCAGTATTTT. Translation gives CASGGGTGGWDTQYF.

This clone was seen a single time. Compared with germline, one end of the junction differs, possibly owing to a read error. The chain joins TRBV7-9 to TRBJ1-2; unclear D gene. CDR3 length: 15 residues. From germline, CDR1 is SEHNR and CDR2 FQNEAQ (reference sequence). CDR3 region: CSSSFSSGTNYGYTF. CDR3 bases: TGTTCCAGCAGCTTTTCTTCCGGTACTAACTATGGCTACACCTTC.

V usage is TRBV6-6 and J usage is TRBJ2-5; the match to TRBD2 covers 8 bases. CDR3 length: 14 residues. Germline assignment: CDR1 MNHNY and CDR2 SVGAGI (reference sequence). The V and J ends lost 7 bases and 2 bases, in that order; junction bases with no gene match: 6. The CDR3 sequence: CASTGGGRQETQYF. The CDR3 DNA reads TGTGCCAGCACGGGGGGGGGTAGACAAGAGACCCAGTACTTC.

This clone was picked up one time. The CDR3 region is CASSQEWGLAGGQETQYF. The CDR3 DNA reads TGTGCCAGCAGCCAAGAGTGGGGACTAGCGGGGGGGCAAGAGACCCAGTACTTC. The chain links TRBV14 to TRBJ2-5; TRBD2 aligns across 16 bases. CDR1 is SGHDN and CDR2 is FVKESK in the germline V gene. This CDR3 is 18 amino acids long. Unmatched junction bases numbered 3, after V lost 0 bases and J lost 2 bases.

The chain has TRBV25-1 and TRBJ2-1; the D gene is possibly TRBD2 (6 bases). The CDR3 loop spans 14 amino acids. Germline V gives CDR1 MGHDK, CDR2 SYGVNS. Trimming removed 4 bases from V and 3 bases from J, with 10 bases in between. The CDR3 region is CASSAGTYYNEQFF. CDR3 sequence (DNA): TGTGCCAGCAGTGCCGGGACTTACTACAATGAGCAGTTCTTC.

The J gene is TRBJ2-5, the V gene TRBV4-1; no definite D call. The CDR3 has 13 residues. Germline CDR1 and CDR2: MGHRA and YSYEKL. Trimming pared 4 bases from V and 5 bases from J, leaving 11 bases between. The CDR3 DNA is TGCGCCAGCAGCCCCTCCTTGTATGAGACCCAGTACTTC. Translated, it gives CASSPSLYETQYF.

This clone showed up just a few times. The chain links TRBV6-6 to TRBJ2-7; D remains unclear. Germline loops: CDR1 MNHNY, CDR2 SVGAGI (reference sequence). The CDR3 covers 11 residues. V was trimmed by 4 bases and J by 4 bases, leaving 5 bases between them. CDR3 nucleotides: TGTGCCAGCAGTTTACAATACGAGCAGTACTTC. It is translated as CASSLQYEQYF.

The chain uses TRBV7-9 and TRBJ1-2; D gene ambiguous. The CDR3 is made up of 13 amino acids. The V and J ends lost 6 bases and 0 bases respectively, with 8 bases between them. CDR1 and CDR2 (germline): SEHNR, FQNEAQ (reference sequence). The CDR3 nucleotides are TGTGCCAGCAGGGGGAGGGCTAACTATGGCTACACCTTC. Residues: CASRGRANYGYTF.

The V call is TRBV5-1, the J call TRBJ1-4; D is possibly TRBD1 (5 bases). V lost 4 bases to trimming and J lost 3 bases, with 16 bases between them. CDR3 size: 16 residues. The germline CDR1 and CDR2 sequences are SGHRS and YFSETQ. The CDR3: CASSPNSGGSNEKLFF. The CDR3 nucleotides are TGCGCCAGCAGCCCCAACTCCGGGGGTTCTAATGAAAAACTGTTTTTT.

J is TRBJ1-4 and V is TRBV27; D might be TRBD1 (6 bases). This CDR3 spans 13 amino acids. CDR1 is MNHEY, CDR2 SMNVEV, per germline (reference sequence). Trimming took off 2 bases at V and 7 bases at J, with 8 bases between the two ends. CDR3 nucleotides: TGTGCCAGCAGTTTAGGGGGCGGTGAAAAACTGTTTTTT. Amino acid sequence: CASSLGGGEKLFF. Drawing the rest from reference TRBV27 and TRBJ1-4, the complete variable domain is EAQVTQNPRYLITVTGKKLTVTCSQNMNHEYMSWYRQDPGLGLRQIYYSMNVEVTDKGDVPEGYKVSRKEKRNFPLILESPSPNQTSLYFCASSLGGGEKLFFGSGTQLSVL.

V is TRBV19 and J is TRBJ1-4; tentatively, D is TRBD1 (6 bases). The CDR3 spans 14 residues. Trimming removed 7 bases at V and 1 base at J, with 10 bases between. Germline CDR1 and CDR2: LNHDA and SQIVND (reference sequence). CDR3 sequence: CASNEGGTNEKLFF. Written as DNA, the CDR3 is TGTGCCAGTAACGAAGGGGGAACTAATGAAAAACTGTTTTTT.

V gene TRBV7-9 combines with J gene TRBJ2-1; D is perhaps TRBD1 (5 bases). This CDR3 contains 13 residues. CDR1 SEHNR and CDR2 FQNEAQ come from the germline V gene (reference sequence). V dropped 5 bases and J dropped 9 bases, with 14 bases sitting between them. The CDR3 DNA reads TGTGCCAGCAGCCGTAGTGAGCAGGGTGAGCAGTTCTTC. This sequence encodes CASSRSEQGEQFF. The complete variable domain, with remaining parts taken from reference TRBV7-9 and TRBJ2-1, reads DTGVSQNPRHKITKRGQNVTFRCDPISEHNRLYWYRQTLGQGPEFLTYFQNEAQLEKSRLLSDRFSAERPKGSFSTLEIQRTEQGDSAMYLCASSRSEQGEQFFGPGTRLTVL.

This clone has just one count. The genes are TRBV28 and TRBJ2-7; 12 bases align to TRBD2. V was clipped by 3 bases and J by 7 bases; unmatched bases: 7. This CDR3 is built from 15 residues. Germline V gene lookup returns CDR1 MDHEN and CDR2 SYDVKM. CDR3 DNA sequence: TGTGCCAGCAGTTTGCGCTCGACTAGCGGGGGAGAGCAGTACTTC. It yields the protein CASSLRSTSGGEQYF.

V usage is TRBV28 and J usage is TRBJ2-3, with D possibly being TRBD2 (6 bases). The CDR3 extends over 15 amino acids. Deletions cut 6 bases from V and 3 bases from J, with 16 bases between. CDR1 and CDR2 (germline): MDHEN, SYDVKM. The CDR3 sequence is CASSRGGAFTDTQYF. The CDR3 nucleotides are TGTGCCAGCAGCCGAGGCGGGGCCTTTACAGATACGCAGTATTTT.